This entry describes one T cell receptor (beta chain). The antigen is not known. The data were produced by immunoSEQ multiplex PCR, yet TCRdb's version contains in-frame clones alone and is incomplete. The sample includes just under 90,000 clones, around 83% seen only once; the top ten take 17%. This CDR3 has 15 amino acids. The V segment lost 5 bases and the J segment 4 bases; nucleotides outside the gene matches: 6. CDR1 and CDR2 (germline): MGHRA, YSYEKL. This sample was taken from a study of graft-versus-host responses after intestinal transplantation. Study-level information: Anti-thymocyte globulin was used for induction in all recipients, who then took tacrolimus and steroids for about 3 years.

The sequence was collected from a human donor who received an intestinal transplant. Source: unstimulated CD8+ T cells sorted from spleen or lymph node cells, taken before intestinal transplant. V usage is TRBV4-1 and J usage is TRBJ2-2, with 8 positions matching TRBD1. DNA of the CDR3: TGCGCCAGCAGCTTACGGACAGGGAGCACCGGGGAGCTGTTTTTT. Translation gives CASSLRTGSTGELFF.